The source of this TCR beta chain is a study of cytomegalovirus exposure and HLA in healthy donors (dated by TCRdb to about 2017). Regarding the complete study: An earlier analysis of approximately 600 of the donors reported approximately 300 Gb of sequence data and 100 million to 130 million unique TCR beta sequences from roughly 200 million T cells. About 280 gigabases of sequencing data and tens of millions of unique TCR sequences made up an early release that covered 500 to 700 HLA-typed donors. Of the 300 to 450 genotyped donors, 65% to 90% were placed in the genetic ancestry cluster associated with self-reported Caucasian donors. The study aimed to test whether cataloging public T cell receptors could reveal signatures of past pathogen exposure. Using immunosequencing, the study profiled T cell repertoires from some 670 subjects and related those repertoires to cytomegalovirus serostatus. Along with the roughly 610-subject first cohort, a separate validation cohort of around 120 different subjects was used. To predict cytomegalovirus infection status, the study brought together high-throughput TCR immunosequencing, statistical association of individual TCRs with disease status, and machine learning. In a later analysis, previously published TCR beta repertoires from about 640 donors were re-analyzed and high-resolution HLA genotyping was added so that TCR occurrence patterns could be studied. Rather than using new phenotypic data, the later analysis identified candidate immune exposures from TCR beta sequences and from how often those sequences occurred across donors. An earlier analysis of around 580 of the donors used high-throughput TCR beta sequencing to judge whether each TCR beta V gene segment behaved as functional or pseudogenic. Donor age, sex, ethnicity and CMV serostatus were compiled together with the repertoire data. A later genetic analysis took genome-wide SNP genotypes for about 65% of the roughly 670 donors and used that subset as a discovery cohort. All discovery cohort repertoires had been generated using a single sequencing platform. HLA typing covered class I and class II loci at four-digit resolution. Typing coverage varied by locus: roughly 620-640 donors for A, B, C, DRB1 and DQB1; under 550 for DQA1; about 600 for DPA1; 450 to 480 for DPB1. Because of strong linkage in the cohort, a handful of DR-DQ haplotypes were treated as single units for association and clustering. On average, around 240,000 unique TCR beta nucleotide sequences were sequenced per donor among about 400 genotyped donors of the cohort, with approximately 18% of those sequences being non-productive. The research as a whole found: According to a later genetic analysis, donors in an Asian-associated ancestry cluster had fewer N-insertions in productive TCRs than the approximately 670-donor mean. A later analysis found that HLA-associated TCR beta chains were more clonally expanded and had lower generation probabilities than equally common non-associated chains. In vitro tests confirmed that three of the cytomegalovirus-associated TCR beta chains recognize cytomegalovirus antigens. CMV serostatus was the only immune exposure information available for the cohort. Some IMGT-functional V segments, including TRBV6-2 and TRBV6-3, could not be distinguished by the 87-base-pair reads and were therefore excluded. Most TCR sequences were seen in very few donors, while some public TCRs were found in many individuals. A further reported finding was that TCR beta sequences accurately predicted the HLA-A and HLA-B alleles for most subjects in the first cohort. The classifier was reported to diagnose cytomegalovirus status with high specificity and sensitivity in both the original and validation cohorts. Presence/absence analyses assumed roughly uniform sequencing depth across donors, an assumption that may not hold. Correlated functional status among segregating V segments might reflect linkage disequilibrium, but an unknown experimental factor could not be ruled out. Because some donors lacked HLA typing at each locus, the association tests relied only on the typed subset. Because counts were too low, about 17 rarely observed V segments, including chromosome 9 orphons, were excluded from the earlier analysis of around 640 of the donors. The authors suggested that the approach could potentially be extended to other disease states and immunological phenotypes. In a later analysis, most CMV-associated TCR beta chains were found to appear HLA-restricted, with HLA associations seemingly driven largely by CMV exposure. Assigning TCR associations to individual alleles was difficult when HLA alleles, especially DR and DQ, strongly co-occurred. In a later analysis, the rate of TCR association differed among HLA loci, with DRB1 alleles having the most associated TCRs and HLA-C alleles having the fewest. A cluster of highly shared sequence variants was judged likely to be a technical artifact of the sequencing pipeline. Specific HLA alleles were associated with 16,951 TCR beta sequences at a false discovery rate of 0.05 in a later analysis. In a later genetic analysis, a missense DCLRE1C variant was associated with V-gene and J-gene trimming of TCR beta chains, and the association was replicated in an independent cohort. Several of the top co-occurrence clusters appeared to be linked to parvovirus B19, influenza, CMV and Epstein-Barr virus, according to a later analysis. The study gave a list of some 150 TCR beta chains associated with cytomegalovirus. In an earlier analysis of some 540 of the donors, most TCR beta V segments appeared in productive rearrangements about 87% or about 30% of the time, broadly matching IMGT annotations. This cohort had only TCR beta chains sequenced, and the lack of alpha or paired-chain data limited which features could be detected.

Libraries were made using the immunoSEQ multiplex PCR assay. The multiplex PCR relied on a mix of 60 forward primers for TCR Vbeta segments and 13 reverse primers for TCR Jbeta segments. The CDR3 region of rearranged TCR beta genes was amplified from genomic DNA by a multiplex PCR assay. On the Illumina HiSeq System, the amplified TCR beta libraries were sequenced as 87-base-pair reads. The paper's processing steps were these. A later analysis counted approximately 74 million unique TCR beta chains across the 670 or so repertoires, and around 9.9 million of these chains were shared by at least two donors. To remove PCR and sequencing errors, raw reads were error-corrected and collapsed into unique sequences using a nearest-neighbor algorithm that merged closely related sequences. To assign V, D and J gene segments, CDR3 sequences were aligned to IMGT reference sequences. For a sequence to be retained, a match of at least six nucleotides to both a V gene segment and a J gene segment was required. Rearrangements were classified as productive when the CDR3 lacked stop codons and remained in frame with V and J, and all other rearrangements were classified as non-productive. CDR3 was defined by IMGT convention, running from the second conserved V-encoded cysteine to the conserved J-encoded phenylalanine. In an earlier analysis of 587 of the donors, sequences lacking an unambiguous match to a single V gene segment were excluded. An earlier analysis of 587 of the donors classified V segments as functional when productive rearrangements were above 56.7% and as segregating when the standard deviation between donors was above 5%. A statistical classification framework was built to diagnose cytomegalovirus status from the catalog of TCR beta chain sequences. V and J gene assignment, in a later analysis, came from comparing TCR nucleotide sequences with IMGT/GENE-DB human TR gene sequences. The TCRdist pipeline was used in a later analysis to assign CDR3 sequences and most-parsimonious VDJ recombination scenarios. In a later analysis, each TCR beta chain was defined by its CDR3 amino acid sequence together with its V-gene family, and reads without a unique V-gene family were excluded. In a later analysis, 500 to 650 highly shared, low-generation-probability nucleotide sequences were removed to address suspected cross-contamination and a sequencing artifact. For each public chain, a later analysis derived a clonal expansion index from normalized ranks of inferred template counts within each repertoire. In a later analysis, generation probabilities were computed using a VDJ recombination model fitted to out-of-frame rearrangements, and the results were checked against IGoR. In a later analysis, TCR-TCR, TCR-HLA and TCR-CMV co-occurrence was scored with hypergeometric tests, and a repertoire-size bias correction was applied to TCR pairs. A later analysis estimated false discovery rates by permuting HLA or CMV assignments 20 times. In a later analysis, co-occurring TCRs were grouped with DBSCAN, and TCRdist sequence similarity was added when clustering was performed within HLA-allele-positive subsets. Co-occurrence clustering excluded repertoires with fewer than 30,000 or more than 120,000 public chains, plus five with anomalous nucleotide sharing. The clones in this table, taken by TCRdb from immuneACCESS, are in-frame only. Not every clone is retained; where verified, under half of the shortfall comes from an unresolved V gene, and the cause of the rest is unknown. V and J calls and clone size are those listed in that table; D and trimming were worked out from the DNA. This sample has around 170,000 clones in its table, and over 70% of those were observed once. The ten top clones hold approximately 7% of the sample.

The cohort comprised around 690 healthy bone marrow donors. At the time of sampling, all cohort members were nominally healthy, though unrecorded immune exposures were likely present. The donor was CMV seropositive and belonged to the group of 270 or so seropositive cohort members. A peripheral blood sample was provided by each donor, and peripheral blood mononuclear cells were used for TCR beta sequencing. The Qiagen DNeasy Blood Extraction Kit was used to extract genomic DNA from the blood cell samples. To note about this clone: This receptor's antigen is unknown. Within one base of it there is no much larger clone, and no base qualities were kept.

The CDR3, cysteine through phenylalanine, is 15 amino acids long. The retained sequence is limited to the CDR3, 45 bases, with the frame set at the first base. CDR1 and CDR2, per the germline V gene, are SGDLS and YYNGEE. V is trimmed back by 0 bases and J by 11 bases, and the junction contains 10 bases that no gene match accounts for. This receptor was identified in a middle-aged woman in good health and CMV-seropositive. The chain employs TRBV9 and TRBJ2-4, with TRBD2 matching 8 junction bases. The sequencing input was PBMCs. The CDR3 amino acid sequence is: CASSVDASGGGLQYF. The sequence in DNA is TGTGCCAGCAGCGTAGATGCCAGCGGGGGAGGGCTTCAGTACTTC.